The T cell receptor (beta chain) under discussion was sequenced for a study of shared clonotypes between healthy human individuals. Study context: Used for every donor were three CD4 naive, three CD4 memory, two CD8 naive and one CD8 memory plate.

Terminally differentiated effector memory CD45RA+ cells were left out of the naive CD8 fraction, which was CD45RO-negative and positively selected for CCR7. With regard to this clone: No antigen is known for it.

Points from the study as a whole: Compared with clonotypes that all four donors shared, non-shared clonotypes had lower generation probabilities. Memory subsets had estimated richness that was generally smaller than that of naive subsets.

Profiling relied on immunoSEQ multiplex PCR, and the TCRdb table lists in-frame clones only, not all of them. The sample comprises about 2.1 million clones, around 95% of which are singletons, and under 2% rests with the top ten. This CDR3 has 14 residues. V was trimmed by 4 bases and J by 2 bases, leaving 10 bases between them. CDR1 SGHVT and CDR2 SQSDAQ come from the germline V gene. Sequenced material: naive CD8+ T cells from PBMCs. The TCR sequence derives from a young man in good health. Some clones in this sample may be carry-over from other donors' samples. This sequence joins TRBV7-4 and TRBJ2-3, with D perhaps assigned TRBD1 or TRBD2 (5 bases each). Written as DNA, the CDR3 is TGTGCCAGCAGCTCGCAGGGAGACACAGATACGCAGTATTTT. This encodes CASSSQGDTDTQYF. The full variable domain, its missing parts supplied by reference TRBV7-4 and TRBJ2-3, is GAGVSQSPRYKVAKRGRDVALRCDSISGHVTLYWYRQTLGQGSEVLTYSQSDAQRDKSGRPSGRFSAERPERSVSTLKIQRTEQGDSAVYLCASSSQGDTDTQYFGPGTRLTVL.